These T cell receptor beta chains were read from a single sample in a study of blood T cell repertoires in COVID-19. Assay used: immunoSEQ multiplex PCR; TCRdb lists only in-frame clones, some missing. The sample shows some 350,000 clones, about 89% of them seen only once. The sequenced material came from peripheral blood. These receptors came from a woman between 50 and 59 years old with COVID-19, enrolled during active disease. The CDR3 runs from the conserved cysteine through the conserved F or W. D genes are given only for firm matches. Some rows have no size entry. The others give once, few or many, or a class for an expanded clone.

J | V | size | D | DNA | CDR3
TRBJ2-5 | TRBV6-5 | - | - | TGTGCCAGCAATCGAGGTCGAGCACAAGAGACCCAGTACTTC | CASNRGRAQETQYF
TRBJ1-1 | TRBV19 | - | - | TGTGCCAGCAACTACAGGGCAGTAGCTGAAGCTTTCTTT | CASNYRAVAEAFF
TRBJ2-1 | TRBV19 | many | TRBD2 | TGTGCCAGTAGTAAAGCCGGACTAGCGGGAGACTACAATGAGCAGTTCTTC | CASSKAGLAGDYNEQFF
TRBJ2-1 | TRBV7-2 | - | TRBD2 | TGTGCCAGCAGCTCCAATAGACTAGCGGGAGGGCCCTTTGAGTTCTTC | CASSSNRLAGGPFEFF
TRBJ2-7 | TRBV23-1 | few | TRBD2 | TGCGCCAGCAGTCAATCGAGGTGGGGGGGATACGAGCAGTACTTC | CASSQSRWGGYEQYF
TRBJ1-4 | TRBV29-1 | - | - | TGCAGCGTGCCGGTTCGGGGAACTAATGAAAAACTGTTTTTT | CSVPVRGTNEKLFF
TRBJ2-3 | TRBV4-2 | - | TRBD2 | TGTGCCAGCAGCCTACTAGCGGGAGCAGATACGCAGTATTTT | CASSLLAGADTQYF
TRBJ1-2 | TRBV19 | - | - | TGTGCCAGTAAGGTGGGGGCGCGGAACTATGGCTACACCTTC | CASKVGARNYGYTF
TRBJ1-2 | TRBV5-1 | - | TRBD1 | TGCGCCAGCAGCTATAGTCCGGGACAGGGGCCACTAGGGGTCTATGGCTACACCTTC | CASSYSPGQGPLGVYGYTF
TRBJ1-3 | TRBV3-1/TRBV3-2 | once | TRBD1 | TGTGCCAGCAGCCTTAGGACAGGGGATGAGAGGTCTGGAAACACCATATATTTT | CASSLRTGDERSGNTIYF
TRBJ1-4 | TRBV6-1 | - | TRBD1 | TGTGCCAGCAGTGAGGGGTCCGGGACAGTTAATGAAAAACTGTTTTTT | CASSEGSGTVNEKLFF
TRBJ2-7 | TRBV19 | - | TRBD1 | TGTGCCAGTAGGACGGGACAGGGGGTTTCCGCAGAGCAGTACTTC | CASRTGQGVSAEQYF
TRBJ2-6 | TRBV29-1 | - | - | TGCAGCGCCGACTTAATTGGGGCCAACGTCCTGACTTTC | CSADLIGANVLTF
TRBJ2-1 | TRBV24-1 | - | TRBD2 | TGTGCCACCAGTGGGGAGCAGGGCCCTAGCGGGCTTGATTACAATGAGCAGTTCTTC | CATSGEQGPSGLDYNEQFF
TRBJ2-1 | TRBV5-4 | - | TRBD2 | TGTGCCAGCAGCTTGGGAGCGGGAGGGCGGTACAATGAGCAGTTCTTC | CASSLGAGGRYNEQFF
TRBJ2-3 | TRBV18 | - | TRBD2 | TGTGCCAGCTCACCCGGGAGGGGAGGAGATACGCAGTATTTT | CASSPGRGGDTQYF
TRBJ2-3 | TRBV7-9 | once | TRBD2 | TGTGCCAGCAGCCCTCTAGGACTAGCGGGAACGACAGATACGCAGTATTTT | CASSPLGLAGTTDTQYF
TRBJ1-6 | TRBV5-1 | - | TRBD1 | TGCGCCAGCAGCGAAGCGCGGGACAGAGGACCAAGTTCACCCCTCCACTTT | CASSEARDRGPSSPLHF
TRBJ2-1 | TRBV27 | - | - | TGTGCCAGCAGTTTACGGCGGGGAAACGCGGTCGATGAGCAGTTCTTC | CASSLRRGNAVDEQFF
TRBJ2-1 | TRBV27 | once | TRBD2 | TGTGCCAGCAAGCAGGGACTAGCCCATTTCTATGAGCAGTTCTTC | CASKQGLAHFYEQFF
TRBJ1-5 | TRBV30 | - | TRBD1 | TGTGCCTGGACTTCGGACAGGACCGACGGACATAGCAATCAGCCCCAGCATTTT | CAWTSDRTDGHSNQPQHF
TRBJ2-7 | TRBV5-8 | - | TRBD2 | TGTGCCAGCAGCTTTCCCAGCGGGGACGTAAAGCAGTACTTC | CASSFPSGDVKQYF
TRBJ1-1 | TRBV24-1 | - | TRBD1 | TGTGCCACCAGGGCAGACAGGGGGGAAGCTTTCTTT | CATRADRGEAFF
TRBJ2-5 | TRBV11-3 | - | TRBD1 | TGTGCCAGCAGCTTTGGGACAGGGGTGCAAGAGACCCAGTACTTC | CASSFGTGVQETQYF